The next 25 T cell receptor beta chains were all read from a single sample in a study of cytomegalovirus exposure and HLA in healthy donors. This PCR relied on a set of 60 Vbeta primers and 13 Jbeta primers. Method: immunoSEQ multiplex PCR; TCRdb's copy keeps in-frame clones and lacks some. This sample lists under 95,000 clones; its ten largest clones have 3.5% to 4.5%. Source material: PBMCs. All receptors derive from a man younger than 35 in good health and CMV-seropositive.

The chain recombines TRBV5-1 with TRBJ2-1; 7 bases are a match to TRBD2. The ends lost 6 bases at V and 5 bases at J; junction bases unmatched: 11. CDR1 and CDR2 (germline): SGHRS, YFSETQ. The CDR3 has 15 residues. DNA for the CDR3: TGCGCCAGCACCTTCGGACTAGGAGGTAACAATGAGCAGTTCTTC. It yields the protein CASTFGLGGNNEQFF.

The gene calls are TRBV6-1 and TRBJ2-3, with TRBD2 matching over 7 bases. J lost 0 bases, V lost 3 bases, and 3 bases had no gene match. The germline V gene has CDR1 MNHNS and CDR2 SASEGT. The CDR3 runs 15 residues. The CDR3 reads CASSEDGGSTDTQYF. CDR3 nucleotides: TGTGCCAGCAGTGAGGACGGGGGGAGCACAGATACGCAGTATTTT.

The chain carries TRBV28 and TRBJ1-5; D is undetermined. Trimming shortened V by 3 bases and J by 0 bases, and 9 bases separated the two germline ends. Germline V gene data show CDR1 as MDHEN and CDR2 as SYDVKM. CDR3 length: 15 amino acids. The CDR3 is CASSFPGSSNQPQHF. The DNA of the CDR3 is TGTGCCAGCAGTTTTCCGGGGAGTAGCAATCAGCCCCAGCATTTT.

V usage is TRBV4-1 and J usage is TRBJ1-4; the match to TRBD1 covers 8 bases. V dropped 1 base and J dropped 6; count of bases not matched to a gene: 4. The CDR3 spans 15 residues. Germline V gene data show CDR1 as MGHRA and CDR2 as YSYEKL. The CDR3 DNA reads TGCGCCAGCAGCCAAGGGCAGGGGGCACATGAAAAACTGTTTTTT. Its translation: CASSQGQGAHEKLFF.

The chain combines TRBV2 with TRBJ2-7; 12 bases fit TRBD1. CDR3 size: 17 residues. CDR1 is SNHLY and CDR2 is FYNNEI in the germline V gene. V gave up 4 bases and J gave up 3 bases; unmatched junction bases: 10. The CDR3 DNA is TGTGCCAGCAGTGTGGGACAGGGGGCCATCTACCACTACGAGCAGTACTTC. It encodes CASSVGQGAIYHYEQYF.

The chain carries TRBV27 and TRBJ2-7; 8 positions match TRBD1. The CDR3 is 13 amino acids. V shed 6 bases and J 3 bases; nucleotides not matched to a gene: 4. Germline assignment: CDR1 MNHEY and CDR2 SMNVEV (reference sequence). CDR3 region: CASSPGTGYEQYF. CDR3 in DNA: TGTGCCAGCAGCCCCGGGACAGGCTACGAGCAGTACTTC.

The chain recombines TRBV6-5 with TRBJ1-6, with a possible D match to TRBD1 (5 bases). The germline V gene encodes CDR1 MNHEY and CDR2 SVGAGI. The CDR3 loop spans 15 amino acids. The V end lost 2 bases, the J end lost 4 bases, and 9 bases lay between the germline ends. The CDR3 DNA reads TGTGCCAGCAGTTACGGGGCTCCGTATAATTCACCCCTCCACTTT. It codes for CASSYGAPYNSPLHF.

V and J are TRBV6-6 and TRBJ1-5; D is undetermined. This CDR3 comprises 16 residues. V lost 4 bases and J 0 bases, leaving 13 bases between the germline ends. Germline CDR1 MNHNY, CDR2 SVGAGI (reference sequence). This CDR3 is CASSFRTDYSNQPQHF. The CDR3 coding sequence is TGTGCCAGCAGTTTCAGGACGGACTATAGCAATCAGCCCCAGCATTTT.

The CDR3: CASTPGFAYEQYF. The DNA of the CDR3 is TGTGCCAGCACCCCGGGATTCGCCTACGAGCAGTACTTC. The chain recombines TRBV28 with TRBJ2-7, with D possibly TRBD2 on 5 matching bases. The CDR3 runs to 13 residues. Germline V lookup: CDR1 MDHEN, CDR2 SYDVKM. V was cut by 7 bases and J by 2 bases, with 12 bases left in between.

The chain couples TRBV10-3 to TRBJ1-2, with 7 positions matching TRBD1. CDR3 length equals 15 residues. Germline V gene data show CDR1 as ENHRY and CDR2 as SYGVKD. V trimming: 0 bases; J trimming: 3 bases; junction bases outside the gene matches: 4. The CDR3 DNA follows: TGTGCCATCAGTGAGTCAGGGACAGAATACTATGGCTACACCTTC. It encodes CAISESGTEYYGYTF.

The chain links TRBV5-1 to TRBJ2-7; 8 bases align to TRBD1. CDR1 SGHRS and CDR2 YFSETQ come from the germline V gene. V lost 3 bases and J lost 2; bases outside the gene matches: 4. The CDR3 runs 14 residues. CDR3 in amino acids: CASSSLGQAYEQYF. The CDR3 DNA reads TGCGCCAGCAGCTCCCTGGGACAGGCCTACGAGCAGTACTTC.

The chain has TRBV4-1 and TRBJ1-1; 7 positions agree with TRBD1. V shed 1 base and J 1 base; nucleotides not matched to a gene: 3. CDR1 and CDR2 from the germline V gene are MGHRA and YSYEKL. This CDR3 contains 15 residues. The CDR3 nucleotides are TGCGCCAGCAGCCAAGGGGACAGATCGAACACTGAAGCTTTCTTT. This sequence encodes CASSQGDRSNTEAFF.

The chain is built from TRBV28 and TRBJ1-1; D may be TRBD1 (5 bases). The V gene lost 7 bases and the J gene lost 4 bases, with 16 bases spanning the gap. This CDR3 is built from 14 residues. CDR1 and CDR2 (germline): MDHEN, SYDVKM. CDR3 in amino acids: CASNPWGEGTEAFF. CDR3 coding DNA: TGTGCCAGCAATCCCTGGGGGGAGGGCACTGAAGCTTTCTTT.

The chain uses TRBV18 and TRBJ2-3; 7 bases map to TRBD2. The CDR3 has 14 residues. Germline loops: CDR1 KGHSH, CDR2 LQKENI. After removal of 6 bases from V and 7 bases from J, the junction contained 10 bases not matched to a gene. The CDR3 here is CASSILTGRNTQYF. The CDR3 bases are TGTGCCAGCTCGATCCTAACCGGGAGGAATACGCAGTATTTT. The whole variable domain, remainder taken from reference TRBV18 and TRBJ2-3, is NAGVMQNPRHLVRRRGQEARLRCSPMKGHSHVYWYRQLPEEGLKFMVYLQKENIIDESGMPKERFSAEFPKEGPSILRIQQVVRGDSAAYFCASSILTGRNTQYFGPGTRLTVL.

This chain links TRBV28 with TRBJ1-3, with no clear D. V was trimmed by 5 bases and J by 0 bases, leaving 11 bases between them. CDR1 is MDHEN, CDR2 SYDVKM, per germline. There are 15 residues in the CDR3. CDR3 DNA: TGTGCCAGCAGTCCTCCCACCGGCTCTGGAAACACCATATATTTT. Its protein product is CASSPPTGSGNTIYF.

The chain links TRBV6-5 to TRBJ2-7; 7 bases line up with TRBD2. This CDR3 region has 15 residues. After removal of 2 bases from V and 4 bases from J, the junction contained 8 bases not matched to a gene. Germline V gene sequence: CDR1 MNHEY, CDR2 SVGAGI. Here the CDR3 reads CASSYRGDGIYEQYF. CDR3 nucleotides: TGTGCCAGCAGTTACCGGGGGGATGGAATTTACGAGCAGTACTTC.

V usage is TRBV10-3 and J usage is TRBJ2-2; no definite D call. This CDR3 comprises 15 residues. Germline CDR1 and CDR2: ENHRY and SYGVKD. Trimming removed 1 base from V and 2 bases from J, with 8 bases in between. CDR3 sequence reads: CAISEYRPNTGELFF. CDR3 coding DNA: TGTGCCATCAGTGAGTACAGACCTAACACCGGGGAGCTGTTTTTT.

The chain uses TRBV2 and TRBJ2-7, with 12 nucleotides matching TRBD1. The CDR3 is made up of 15 amino acids. Per germline, CDR1 SNHLY and CDR2 FYNNEI. J was trimmed by 5 bases and V by 3 bases; bases with no gene match: 5. The DNA for the CDR3 is TGTGCCAGCAGTGACCTGGGACAGGGGGCCCACGAGCAGTACTTC. This translates into CASSDLGQGAHEQYF.

V and J are TRBV11-2 and TRBJ1-2; D is unresolved. Trimming stripped 2 bases from V and 2 bases from J, with 6 bases between. Per germline, CDR1 SGHAT and CDR2 FQNNGV. The CDR3 runs to 13 residues. The CDR3 DNA follows: TGTGCCAGCAGCTTAATTCCGAACTATGGCTACACCTTC. This gives the protein CASSLIPNYGYTF.

This chain uses TRBV13 with TRBJ1-1, with D unclear. Germline CDR1 reads PRHDT; CDR2 reads FYEKMQ (reference sequence). V shed 8 bases and J shed 0 bases, with 10 bases lying between them. The CDR3 covers 13 residues. DNA for the CDR3: TGTGCCAGCCTCGAGAAGCTGAACACTGAAGCTTTCTTT. Translated: CASLEKLNTEAFF.

CDR3 sequence (DNA): TGTGCCAGCAGCTTGGCATCGACAGGGACGTTTGGGACCCAGTACTTC. Its translation: CASSLASTGTFGTQYF. This chain uses TRBV5-8 with TRBJ2-5; 7 positions match TRBD1. The ends lost 0 bases at V and 7 bases at J; junction bases unmatched: 12. The CDR3 length is 16 residues. The germline V gene encodes CDR1 SGHTS and CDR2 YDEGEE.

This chain links TRBV28 with TRBJ2-7; TRBD2 matches at 8 bases. This CDR3 contains 18 residues. CDR1 is MDHEN and CDR2 is SYDVKM in the germline V gene. With V trimmed by 7 bases and J by 3 bases, 20 bases remained unmatched. The CDR3 sequence: CASMIGQELREAIYEQYF. Here the CDR3 DNA reads TGTGCCAGCATGATTGGTCAGGAGCTGCGGGAGGCCATCTACGAGCAGTACTTC.

The chain employs TRBV19 and TRBJ1-2; the D gene is possibly TRBD1 (6 bases). Per germline, CDR1 LNHDA and CDR2 SQIVND (reference sequence). The CDR3 runs 15 residues. Trimming removed 2 bases at V and 7 bases at J, with 17 bases between. This CDR3 reads CASSIKQGKESGYTF. DNA of the CDR3: TGTGCCAGTAGTATAAAGCAGGGGAAGGAATCTGGCTACACCTTC.

The chain links TRBV30 to TRBJ2-7; 9 nucleotides line up with TRBD2. After removal of 3 bases from V and 3 bases from J, the junction contained 12 bases not matched to a gene. From germline, CDR1 is GTSNPN and CDR2 SVGIG (reference sequence). The CDR3 loop spans 16 amino acids. The CDR3 DNA sequence: TGTGCCTGGAGCCGCGGGAGGGGGGGCTGGATCTACGAGCAGTACTTC. Protein: CAWSRGRGGWIYEQYF.

The CDR3 reads CASSYTTVGVNEQFF. DNA for the CDR3: TGTGCCAGCAGTTACACCACAGTCGGGGTCAATGAGCAGTTCTTC. The chain employs TRBV6-5 and TRBJ2-1, with D tentatively TRBD2 (5 bases). Germline V gene data show CDR1 as MNHEY and CDR2 as SVGAGI. The CDR3 runs to 15 residues. Trimming left V 2 bases short and J 6 bases short, with 14 bases between.